The 21 T cell receptor beta chains in this list originate from one sample, sequenced in a study of shared T cell receptors in the human thymus (dated by TCRdb to the early 2020s). Libraries were built with the immunoSEQ multiplex PCR assay. TCRdb's version of the immuneACCESS table is confined to in-frame rearrangements and falls short of the full clone set. An unresolved V gene accounts for under half of the shortfall where checked; the remainder is of unknown origin. This sample has over 65,000 clones in its table, and around 96% of those were observed once. The top ten hold about 0.03% of the sample. The sample comprised thymocytes. These receptors were obtained from a human donor.

The V call is TRBV29-1, the J call TRBJ2-2; 10 bases align to TRBD1. V was clipped by 4 bases and J by 4 bases; unmatched bases: 9. Germline V CDR1 and CDR2: SQVTM, ANQGSEA. The CDR3 sequence is 16 residues long. CDR3 sequence: CSVVLRTGGFTGELFF. CDR3 in DNA: TGCAGCGTTGTTCTTCGGACAGGGGGATTCACCGGGGAGCTGTTTTTT.

V and J are TRBV19 and TRBJ1-6; no definite D call. The V and J ends lost 5 bases and 8 bases respectively, with 13 bases between them. CDR1 and CDR2 from the germline V gene are LNHDA and SQIVND (reference sequence). The CDR3 extends over 14 amino acids. The chain's CDR3 is CASSGRERDSPLHF. CDR3 in DNA: TGTGCCAGTAGTGGGAGGGAAAGAGATTCACCCCTCCACTTT.

The chain links TRBV5-5 to TRBJ1-4; TRBD1 is a possible D gene (5 bases). The CDR3 has 15 residues. The germline CDR1 and CDR2 sequences are SGHKS and YYEKEE (reference sequence). V lost 2 bases and J lost 3, with 11 bases in between. CDR3 protein: CASSFTGTANEKLFF. In DNA form, the CDR3 reads TGTGCCAGCAGCTTCACCGGGACGGCTAATGAAAAACTGTTTTTT.

CDR3 in amino acids: CASSWRAGGPGELFF. CDR3 coding DNA: TGTGCCAGTAGTTGGAGAGCGGGGGGACCCGGGGAGCTGTTTTTT. This chain joins TRBV19 and TRBJ2-2, with 9 bases matching TRBD2. CDR1 and CDR2 (germline): LNHDA, SQIVND (reference sequence). The V segment lost 5 bases and the J segment 6 bases; nucleotides outside the gene matches: 7. The CDR3 consists of 15 residues.

V and J are TRBV4-2 and TRBJ2-1, with 9 bases matching TRBD1. Germline values: CDR1 LGHNA, CDR2 YNFKEQ. The CDR3 loop spans 11 amino acids. The V gene end was trimmed by 3 bases and the J gene end by 14 bases; junction bases not matched to a gene: 2. CDR3 in DNA: TGTGCCAGCAGCCATTGGACAGGGGAGTTCTTC. Amino acid sequence: CASSHWTGEFF.

This clone has only one observation. The chain links TRBV7-2 to TRBJ2-7; tentatively, D is TRBD1 (6 bases). CDR1 SGHTA and CDR2 FQGNSA come from the germline V gene. Trimming cost V 5 bases and J 4 bases, with 21 bases left between them. CDR3 length: 16 residues. The CDR3 protein is CASSRTGPSWGYEQYF. The CDR3 DNA reads as TGTGCCAGCAGCCGTACAGGGCCCTCTTGGGGGTACGAGCAGTACTTC. The variable domain in full, with the rest retrieved from reference TRBV7-2 and TRBJ2-7, is GAGVSQSPSNKVTEKGKDVELRCDPISGHTALYWYRQSLGQGLEFLIYFQGNSAPDKSGLPSDRFSAERTGGSVSTLTIQRTQQEDSAVYLCASSRTGPSWGYEQYFGPGTRLTVT.

The chain carries TRBV11-2 and TRBJ2-4; 8 nucleotides match TRBD1. The germline gives CDR1 SGHAT, CDR2 FQNNGV. V trimming: 5 bases; J trimming: 1 base; junction bases outside the gene matches: 10. This CDR3 is 17 amino acids long. CDR3 DNA: TGTGCCAGCAGCAAGACAGGGGCCCTGCTCGCCAAAAACATTCAGTACTTC. It yields the protein CASSKTGALLAKNIQYF. The full variable domain, in which reference TRBV11-2 and TRBJ2-4 provide the parts outside the CDR3, is EAGVAQSPRYKIIEKRQSVAFWCNPISGHATLYWYQQILGQGPKLLIQFQNNGVVDDSQLPKDRFSAERLKGVDSTLKIQPAKLEDSAVYLCASSKTGALLAKNIQYFGAGTRLSVL.

The chain employs TRBV27 and TRBJ2-1; 8 bases align to TRBD1. Germline CDR1 MNHEY, CDR2 SMNVEV (reference sequence). CDR3 length: 14 amino acids. The junction had 4 bases not matched to a gene; V was cut back by 7 bases and J by 2 bases. The CDR3 region has the DNA TGTGCCAGCACCCGGGACAGGACCTACAATGAGCAGTTCTTC. This gives the protein CASTRDRTYNEQFF.

The chain links TRBV4-1 to TRBJ1-2, with 8 bases identical to TRBD1. CDR1 and CDR2 from the germline V gene are MGHRA and YSYEKL. After removal of 0 bases from V and 2 bases from J, the junction contained 17 bases not matched to a gene. This CDR3 has 20 residues. CDR3 nucleotides: TGCGCCAGCAGCCAAGATAACCTTATCTCTCCAGGGGGCTTGAACTATGGCTACACCTTC. Amino acid sequence: CASSQDNLISPGGLNYGYTF.

The chain combines TRBV7-5 with TRBJ2-5; TRBD2 is the table's D call and was not checked against the DNA. TRBV7-5 is classified as a pseudogene. The CDR3 runs to 11 residues. CDR3: CARSLDGTQYF. For the CDR3, the DNA is TGTGCCAGAAGCTTAGACGGGACCCAGTACTTC.

The chain couples TRBV12-5 to TRBJ1-2; a possible D gene is TRBD1 (5 bases). CDR1 and CDR2 (germline): LGHNT, FRNRAP. CDR3 length: 14 amino acids. V gave up 6 bases and J gave up 0 bases, with 11 bases separating them. CDR3 amino acids: CASGSGRTNYGYTF. The CDR3 region has the DNA TGTGCTAGTGGATCGGGACGGACTAACTATGGCTACACCTTC.

The chain employs TRBV21-1 and TRBJ1-1; TRBD1, the D gene given by the table, was not confirmed from the DNA. TRBV21-1 has pseudogene status. The CDR3 runs 17 residues. The CDR3 spells CASRPVTGGLDSTEAFF. In DNA form, the CDR3 reads TGTGCCAGCAGGCCCGTGACAGGGGGCCTTGATAGCACTGAAGCTTTCTTT.

The table lists this clone with a few counts. The V and J genes are TRBV7-2 and TRBJ1-1; D may be TRBD1 (5 bases). Trimming removed 1 base from V and 3 bases from J, with 9 bases in between. This CDR3 comprises 14 residues. Per the germline V gene, CDR1 is SGHTA and CDR2 is FQGNSA. CDR3 DNA: TGTGCCAGCAGCTTAGTGGGCAGGGACACTGAAGCTTTCTTT. Its translation: CASSLVGRDTEAFF. Based on the CDR3 plus reference TRBV7-2 and TRBJ1-1, the full variable domain is GAGVSQSPSNKVTEKGKDVELRCDPISGHTALYWYRQSLGQGLEFLIYFQGNSAPDKSGLPSDRFSAERTGGSVSTLTIQRTQQEDSAVYLCASSLVGRDTEAFFGQGTRLTVV.

The J gene is TRBJ2-1, the V gene TRBV9, with TRBD2 matching over 8 bases. This CDR3 has 15 amino acids. The germline CDR1 and CDR2 sequences are SGDLS and YYNGEE. The V and J ends lost 8 bases and 8 bases, in that order; junction bases with no gene match: 15. The CDR3, as DNA: TGTGCCAGTCAAAGCGGGACTAGGCTTTCGGATGAGCAGTTCTTC. Its protein product is CASQSGTRLSDEQFF.

The V and J genes are TRBV25-1 and TRBJ2-1; no definite D call. In germline, CDR1 is MGHDK, CDR2 SYGVNS. The CDR3 length is 15 residues. Trimming left V 10 bases short and J 1 base short, with 17 bases between. CDR3 residues: CATSDVLGSYNEQFF. As DNA, the CDR3 is TGTGCCACCTCCGACGTGTTGGGTTCCTACAATGAGCAGTTCTTC.

This chain uses TRBV7-2 with TRBJ2-5, with 11 bases fitting TRBD2. The germline CDR1 and CDR2 sequences are SGHTA and FQGNSA. The length of the CDR3 is 16 residues. Trimming removed 1 base from V and 5 bases from J; junction bases left unmatched: 6. DNA for the CDR3: TGTGCCAGCAGCTTAGTATCTAGCGGGGGGTCGGAGACCCAGTACTTC. It codes for CASSLVSSGGSETQYF.

This chain joins TRBV4-3 and TRBJ1-1; possibly TRBD1 for D (5 bases). This CDR3 region has 18 residues. The V end lost 0 bases, the J end lost 1 base, and 18 bases lay between the germline ends. Germline CDR1 reads LGHNA; CDR2 reads YSLEER. CDR3: CASSQDRGGNKRNTEAFF. DNA for the CDR3: TGCGCCAGCAGCCAAGATAGGGGCGGCAACAAAAGGAACACTGAAGCTTTCTTT.

The chain links TRBV28 to TRBJ1-5; 7 bases align to TRBD1. The CDR3 length is 20 residues. Germline loops: CDR1 MDHEN, CDR2 SYDVKM. Unmatched junction bases numbered 22, after V lost 3 bases and J lost 5 bases. The CDR3 reads CASSLARATGDPRSHQPQHF. DNA of the CDR3: TGTGCCAGCAGTTTGGCGCGGGCAACAGGGGACCCCAGAAGTCATCAGCCCCAGCATTTT. Complete variable domain (other parts from reference TRBV28 and TRBJ1-5): DVKVTQSSRYLVKRTGEKVFLECVQDMDHENMFWYRQDPGLGLRLIYFSYDVKMKEKGDIPEGYSVSREKKERFSLILESASTNQTSMYLCASSLARATGDPRSHQPQHFGDGTRLSIL.

The chain joins TRBV5-6 to TRBJ1-6; D gene uncertain. The CDR3 is made up of 12 amino acids. V dropped 2 bases and J dropped 9 bases, with 6 bases sitting between them. The germline CDR1 and CDR2 sequences are SGHDT and YYEEEE. The CDR3 region has the DNA TGTGCCAGCAGCTTTGCAGGTTCACCCCTCCACTTT. It is translated as CASSFAGSPLHF.

V gene TRBV28 combines with J gene TRBJ2-4, with 7 bases fitting TRBD1. CDR3 length equals 16 residues. V gave up 5 bases and J gave up 1 base; unmatched junction bases: 8. Germline V gene data show CDR1 as MDHEN and CDR2 as SYDVKM. The CDR3 spells CASSTPTGRAKNIQYF. CDR3 DNA: TGTGCCAGCAGTACCCCGACAGGGCGGGCCAAAAACATTCAGTACTTC. The variable domain in full, with the rest retrieved from reference TRBV28 and TRBJ2-4, is DVKVTQSSRYLVKRTGEKVFLECVQDMDHENMFWYRQDPGLGLRLIYFSYDVKMKEKGDIPEGYSVSREKKERFSLILESASTNQTSMYLCASSTPTGRAKNIQYFGAGTRLSVL.

The chain carries TRBV18 and TRBJ2-5; D ambiguous. V was cut by 3 bases and J by 3 bases, with 5 bases left in between. The CDR3 is 12 amino acids. CDR1 KGHSH and CDR2 LQKENI come from the germline V gene. In nucleotides, the CDR3 is TGTGCCAGCTCACCGGGCGAAGAGACCCAGTACTTC. Its translation is CASSPGEETQYF.